Each of the 17 T cell receptor beta chains below was sequenced from the same sample in a study of blood T cells in healthy people across ages. A sample-barcoded 5' primer and a J-beta primer mix were used in a second PCR of roughly 7 to 12 cycles. From the 5' RACE reads, TCRdb called clonotypes with MiXCR, one entry per CDR3 protein. The repertoire has about 800,000 distinct CDR3 sequences, more than 20% of them found once; the top ten carry more than 3%. These records were also assigned to another study, of T cells of mothers and their children.

The sequencing input was blood. The receptor set was obtained from a boy younger than 18 in good health.

This clonotype was seen a few times. The rearrangement uses TRBV6-2 or TRBV6-3 and TRBJ1-5; D is undetermined. The CDR3 contains 15 residues. V was shortened by 8 bases and J by 1 base, with 15 bases between the two germline ends. Germline CDR1 is MNHEY and CDR2 is SVGEGT. CDR3 region: CASQGRAGSNQPQHF. DNA of the CDR3: TGTGCCAGCCAAGGTAGGGCAGGAAGCAATCAGCCCCAGCATTTT.

The sample holds a few counts of this clonotype. The rearrangement links TRBV4-3 to TRBJ2-7, with D uncertain. Trimming removed 0 bases from V and 3 bases from J, with 9 bases in between. The V gene's germline CDR1 is LGHNA and CDR2 YSLEER. This CDR3 is 14 amino acids long. The CDR3 here is CASSQDWTVYEQYF. CDR3 nucleotide sequence: TGCGCCAGCAGCCAAGATTGGACGGTCTACGAGCAGTACTTC.

This clonotype was picked up many times. The CDR3: CASSYYGTGPQNEKLFF. For the CDR3, the DNA is TGTGCCAGCAGTTACTACGGGACAGGTCCGCAGAATGAAAAACTGTTTTTT. This chain links TRBV6-5 with TRBJ1-4; 8 bases align to TRBD1. The CDR3 has 17 amino acids. Germline-derived CDR1 and CDR2 are MNHEY and SVGAGI. V was pared by 1 base and J by 5 bases, with 9 bases of the junction left unmatched.

This clonotype has more than one count but fewer than ten. This chain connects TRBV25-1 to TRBJ1-2, with D perhaps TRBD1 (5 bases). V was pared by 6 bases and J by 8 bases, with 16 bases between. Germline V gene lookup returns CDR1 MGHDK and CDR2 SYGVNS. CDR3 size: 13 residues. CDR3 DNA: TGTGCCAGCAGCCTGAGCGAGGGACGAGGCTACACCTTC. Protein product: CASSLSEGRGYTF.

In its sample, this clonotype was seen many times. The chain carries TRBV28 and TRBJ2-7; 10 bases align to TRBD2. Germline V gene sequence: CDR1 MDHEN, CDR2 SYDVKM. This CDR3 comprises 16 residues. Unmatched junction bases numbered 5, after V lost 3 bases and J lost 0 bases. The CDR3 here is CASSFQLAGLSYEQYF. The CDR3 DNA reads TGTGCCAGCAGTTTCCAACTAGCGGGGCTCTCCTACGAGCAGTACTTC.

The chain has TRBV7-3 and TRBJ2-2; TRBD1 agrees at 7 bases. The ends lost 4 bases at V and 5 bases at J; junction bases unmatched: 10. CDR1 and CDR2 (germline): SGHTA, FQGTGA. The CDR3 covers 16 residues. The CDR3 loop reads CASSSYRGSQTGELFF. CDR3 DNA: TGTGCCAGCAGCTCATACAGGGGCTCTCAGACCGGGGAGCTGTTTTTT.

This clonotype came up a few times. The chain uses TRBV25-1 and TRBJ1-4; TRBD1 might be the D (6 bases). Trimming pared 6 bases from V and 4 bases from J, leaving 12 bases between. CDR3 length: 14 amino acids. Germline-derived CDR1 and CDR2 are MGHDK and SYGVNS. The CDR3 sequence: CASSPRGINEKLFF. DNA for the CDR3: TGTGCCAGCAGCCCAAGGGGGATTAATGAAAAACTGTTTTTT. The whole variable domain, remainder taken from reference TRBV25-1 and TRBJ1-4, is EADIYQTPRYLVIGTGKKITLECSQTMGHDKMYWYQQDPGMELHLIHYSYGVNSTEKGDLSSESTVSRIRTEHFPLTLESARPSHTSQYLCASSPRGINEKLFFGSGTQLSVL.

This clonotype was seen a single time. The genes are TRBV2 and TRBJ1-1; the D gene is possibly TRBD1 (5 bases). Trimming removed 8 bases at V and 3 bases at J, with 10 bases between. The CDR3 sequence is 12 residues long. Germline V gene data show CDR1 as SNHLY and CDR2 as FYNNEI. In DNA form, the CDR3 reads TGTGCCAGCCGGGACGGTTACACTGAAGCTTTCTTT. Encoded protein: CASRDGYTEAFF.

The V call is TRBV5-1, the J call TRBJ2-5; 13 bases fit TRBD2. Germline trimming cut 3 bases from V and 2 bases from J; bases unmatched to any gene: 1. The CDR3 spans 15 residues. Germline loops: CDR1 SGHRS, CDR2 YFSETQ. As DNA, the CDR3 is TGCGCCAGCAGCTGGACTAGCGGGAGTCAAGAGACCCAGTACTTC. This encodes CASSWTSGSQETQYF.

This clonotype was counted a single time. The chain recombines TRBV11-2 with TRBJ2-3, with D unclear. Germline V gives CDR1 SGHAT, CDR2 FQNNGV. The CDR3 length is 14 residues. Trimming pared 5 bases from V and 2 bases from J, leaving 11 bases between. The CDR3 here is CASSREGLTDTQYF. CDR3 in DNA: TGTGCCAGCAGCAGAGAAGGGCTCACAGATACGCAGTATTTT.

This clonotype occurred a few times. The chain couples TRBV28 to TRBJ1-2, with D hard to call. Looked up from germline, CDR1 is MDHEN and CDR2 is SYDVKM. This CDR3 is built from 15 residues. V was cut by 6 bases and J by 2 bases, with 16 bases left in between. The CDR3 protein is CASRGADGTNYGYTF. The CDR3 region has the DNA TGTGCCAGCAGAGGAGCGGACGGAACGAACTATGGCTACACCTTC.

There are a few counts of this clonotype. The chain uses TRBV12-2 and TRBJ2-5; the listed D gene, TRBD2, was not tested against the DNA. TRBV12-2 is termed a pseudogene. This CDR3 contains 17 residues. CDR3 sequence: CASRSCEPREYQETQYF. Here the CDR3 DNA reads TGTGCAAGTCGCTCTTGTGAACCGCGGGAGTACCAAGAGACCCAGTACTTC.

This clonotype has just a few counts. V usage is TRBV29-1 and J usage is TRBJ2-1; D is uncertain. V was pared by 2 bases and J by 4 bases, with 6 bases between. The CDR3 sequence is 12 residues long. CDR1 and CDR2 from the germline V gene are SQVTM and ANQGSEA. In nucleotides, the CDR3 is TGCAGCGTTGAACGAGCGTACAATGAGCAGTTCTTC. This codes for CSVERAYNEQFF.

This clonotype was picked up a small number of times. V is TRBV20-1 and J is TRBJ2-7, with 7 bases identical to TRBD1. The CDR3 is made up of 15 amino acids. In germline, CDR1 is DFQATT, CDR2 SNEGSKA (reference sequence). The V segment lost 0 bases and the J segment 3 bases; nucleotides outside the gene matches: 8. CDR3 region: CSARDFTGAGYEQYF. DNA for the CDR3: TGCAGTGCTAGAGACTTTACAGGGGCGGGCTACGAGCAGTACTTC.

The rearrangement joins TRBV7-9 to TRBJ2-3; perhaps TRBD2 as D (5 bases). Germline V lookup: CDR1 SEHNR, CDR2 FQNEAQ (reference sequence). The CDR3 runs to 13 residues. Trimming left V 4 bases short and J 9 bases short, with 14 bases between. The CDR3 loop reads CASSSSYGETQYF. The DNA for the CDR3 is TGTGCCAGCAGCTCCTCCTATGGGGAGACGCAGTATTTT.

This clonotype was observed a handful of times. The CDR3 nucleotides read TGCAGCGTTGATCCTGTTTCTCCGGAGTCTAACTATGGCTACACCTTC. Encoded protein: CSVDPVSPESNYGYTF. V gene TRBV29-1 combines with J gene TRBJ1-2; D unclear. Deletions cut 3 bases from V and 0 bases from J, with 17 bases between. Looked up from germline, CDR1 is SQVTM and CDR2 is ANQGSEA. This CDR3 has 16 residues.

A few counts support this clonotype. This chain joins TRBV7-2 and TRBJ2-7; TRBD1 matches at 9 bases. Trimming removed 5 bases from V and 5 bases from J; junction bases left unmatched: 10. CDR3 size: 15 residues. Looked up from germline, CDR1 is SGHTA and CDR2 is FQGNSA. The CDR3 sequence is CASSALGQGWDEQYF. The CDR3 coding sequence is TGTGCCAGCAGCGCTCTGGGACAGGGATGGGACGAGCAGTACTTC.